The next 2 T cell receptor beta chains were all read from a single sample in a study of regulatory T cells in long-lasting Graves disease. Building of the TCR beta libraries involved iRepertoire HTBI primers and Arm-PCR of CDR3 regions. TCRdb analysed the multiplex PCR reads with MiXCR anew, one entry per CDR3 protein. Among hundreds of thousands of distinct CDR3 sequences, about 22% were seen once, and the ten largest hold 7.1%. Stated time point: persistent/refractory GD, antithyroid drugs over 5 years with positive TRAb. RNA isolated from PBMCs was used to make the TCR library. Sequencing used peripheral blood mononuclear cells (PBMCs), obtained when the disease was refractory, from a patient treated with antithyroid drugs. The receptor set was obtained from a female donor with Graves disease.

This clonotype was counted ten times or more. The chain uses TRBV2 and TRBJ2-7; 10 bases agree with TRBD2. Germline trimming cut 5 bases from V and 5 bases from J; bases unmatched to any gene: 6. This CDR3 region has 14 residues. Germline assignment: CDR1 SNHLY and CDR2 FYNNEI. This chain's CDR3 is CASSLSGRFDEQYF. CDR3 DNA: TGTGCCAGCAGTCTTAGCGGGAGGTTCGACGAGCAGTACTTC.

DNA of the CDR3: TGCGCCAGCAGCCGGACAGCCTATGGTTCGTACACTGAAGCTTTCTTT. Translated: CASSRTAYGSYTEAFF. This chain connects TRBV5-1 to TRBJ1-1, with D possibly TRBD1 on 6 matching bases. Trimming pared 4 bases from V and 3 bases from J, leaving 19 bases between. The CDR3 spans 16 residues. Germline-derived CDR1 and CDR2 are SGHRS and YFSETQ.